A selection of T cell receptor beta chains follows, all from one sample in a study of shared clonotypes between healthy human individuals. The protocol was immunoSEQ multiplex PCR, while the TCRdb copy is restricted to in-frame clones and leaves out a portion. The sample holds over 2 million clones, just under 95% seen once. Sequencing was carried out using naive CD4+ T cells from PBMCs. The receptors here all came from a man younger than 35 in good health. Some clones in this sample may be carry-over from other donors' samples. CDR3s include the opening cysteine and the closing phenylalanine or tryptophan. The D gene is left open where the match is weak. Rows give clone size only sometimes, using once, few, many, or a class for an expanded clone.

clone size,D gene,CDR3 length,V gene,J gene,CDR3 protein,CDR3 DNA
once,.,13,TRBV6-5,TRBJ2-7,CASTRDGTYEQYF,TGTGCCAGCACGAGGGACGGGACCTACGAGCAGTACTTC
once,.,18,TRBV18,TRBJ1-4,CASSPRGLGPIGNEKLFF,TGTGCCAGCTCACCACGAGGATTAGGACCGATCGGTAATGAAAAACTGTTTTTT
once,.,15,TRBV4-1,TRBJ2-3,CASSRREGETDTQYF,TGCGCCAGCAGTCGTCGAGAGGGAGAGACAGATACGCAGTATTTT
.,TRBD1,12,TRBV28,TRBJ1-2,CASSLETGDYTF,TGTGCCAGCAGTTTAGAGACAGGGGACTACACCTTC
once,.,15,TRBV28,TRBJ1-2,CASRLIQMTNYGYTF,TGTGCCAGCAGGCTAATCCAGATGACTAACTATGGCTACACCTTC
.,.,15,TRBV5-1,TRBJ2-3,CASKEFGGSTDTQYF,TGCGCCAGCAAGGAGTTCGGCGGCAGCACAGATACGCAGTATTTT
once,TRBD2,13,TRBV6-1,TRBJ2-5,CASSPGGSETQYF,TGTGCCAGCAGCCCGGGGGGGTCAGAGACCCAGTACTTC
.,.,13,TRBV18,TRBJ1-1,CASSPKGLGEAFF,TGTGCCAGCTCACCGAAGGGACTGGGTGAAGCTTTCTTT
once,.,14,TRBV25-1,TRBJ2-1,CASSSLGGSYEQFF,TGTGCCAGCAGTTCACTAGGAGGATCGTATGAGCAGTTCTTC
.,.,15,TRBV5-1,TRBJ2-5,CASSWGRGMKETQYF,TGCGCCAGCAGCTGGGGTCGAGGAATGAAAGAGACCCAGTACTTC
.,.,17,TRBV28,TRBJ2-4,CASSLPLGGGSKNIQYF,TGTGCCAGCAGTTTACCTTTGGGGGGAGGTTCCAAAAACATTCAGTACTTC
.,.,13,TRBV5-1,TRBJ1-1,CASSLSQGGEAFF,TGCGCCAGCAGCTTGAGTCAGGGAGGTGAAGCTTTCTTT
.,.,15,TRBV5-5,TRBJ2-7,CASSFRGLTSYEQYF,TGTGCCAGCAGCTTCCGGGGCCTTACCTCCTACGAGCAGTACTTC
.,TRBD1,13,TRBV29-1,TRBJ2-1,CSVAGGGRYEQFF,TGCAGCGTTGCAGGGGGCGGACGGTATGAGCAGTTCTTC
.,TRBD1,12,TRBV30,TRBJ1-1,CAWTTGGAWAFF,TGTGCCTGGACCACAGGGGGCGCTTGGGCTTTCTTT
.,.,14,TRBV7-2,TRBJ2-2,CASSLISVTGELFF,TGTGCCAGCAGCTTGATTAGCGTAACCGGGGAGCTGTTTTTT
.,TRBD2,17,TRBV7-9,TRBJ2-1,CASSSTRGTSVNNEQFF,TGTGCCAGCAGCTCTACCCGAGGGACTAGCGTAAACAATGAGCAGTTCTTC